This is a list of T cell receptor beta chains from one sample in a study of T cells in Graves' hyperthyroidism and ophthalmopathy. TCRdb re-called the multiplex PCR reads with MiXCR, one entry per CDR3 protein. The data hold over 250,000 distinct CDR3 sequences, with 25% to 30% observed a single time. The specimen sequenced was blood. The receptors originated from a man aged 35-49 years with Graves' hyperthyroidism that later progressed to Graves' ophthalmopathy. Both conserved end residues are part of each CDR3. Fields, in order: CDR3 protein, J gene, V gene, CDR3 length.

CDR3: CASSKSGTSYEQYF
J: TRBJ2-7
V: TRBV9
length: 14

CDR3: CASSSRTGGGYTF
J: TRBJ1-2
V: TRBV12-3/TRBV12-4
length: 13

CDR3: CSARDLGRAGANVLTF
J: TRBJ2-6
V: TRBV20-1
length: 16

CDR3: CSVEHAQGYGYTF
J: TRBJ1-2
V: TRBV29-1
length: 13

CDR3: CASSQSSGPYYEQYF
J: TRBJ2-7
V: TRBV4-2
length: 15

CDR3: CASSSSSGRTGANVLTF
J: TRBJ2-6
V: TRBV12-3/TRBV12-4
length: 17

CDR3: CASSLTAFGNQPQHF
J: TRBJ1-5
V: TRBV3-1
length: 15

CDR3: CASSKAGLAGVRNGYEQYF
J: TRBJ2-7
V: TRBV6-1
length: 19

CDR3: CASSIKGPQPQHF
J: TRBJ1-5
V: TRBV19
length: 13

CDR3: CSVEGGYGYTF
J: TRBJ1-2
V: TRBV29-1
length: 11

CDR3: CASSSDPGSYEQYF
J: TRBJ2-7
V: TRBV4-1
length: 14

CDR3: CASSLVEADQPQHF
J: TRBJ1-5
V: TRBV7-3
length: 14

CDR3: CASSFGAGLYGYTF
J: TRBJ1-2
V: TRBV28
length: 14

CDR3: CASRVALTQETQYF
J: TRBJ2-5
V: TRBV6-5
length: 14

CDR3: CASSYSSGQFYGYTF
J: TRBJ1-2
V: TRBV6-5
length: 15

CDR3: CASSLLVKGTGELFF
J: TRBJ2-2
V: TRBV11-2
length: 15

CDR3: CATRRRELADTQYF
J: TRBJ2-3
V: TRBV15
length: 14

CDR3: CASIFQGVGNQPQHF
J: TRBJ1-5
V: TRBV28
length: 15

CDR3: CASRRAGGTGELFF
J: TRBJ2-2
V: TRBV27
length: 14

CDR3: CASSQYRDSLDSYEQYF
J: TRBJ2-7
V: TRBV7-6
length: 17

CDR3: CSAPKALGEETQYF
J: TRBJ2-5
V: TRBV20-1
length: 14

CDR3: CASSEAGWGTEAFF
J: TRBJ1-1
V: TRBV2
length: 14

CDR3: CASSSTELDGTYEQYF
J: TRBJ2-7
V: TRBV7-8
length: 16

CDR3: CASSTSPGLGAEAFF
J: TRBJ1-1
V: TRBV11-2
length: 15

CDR3: CASITLGQGADNQPQHF
J: TRBJ1-5
V: TRBV28
length: 17